This T cell receptor beta chain originates from a study of blood T cell repertoires in COVID-19. Study information: Both acute and convalescent COVID-19 samples were obtained from the United States, Italy and Spain. T cells, B-cell-depleted T cells, or PBMCs supplied cDNA or gDNA.

This clone turned up a few times. Authors' methods: Counts of nucleated cells, estimated from reference gene primer amplification, were obtained. Profiled with immunoSEQ multiplex PCR; TCRdb holds only in-frame clones, not every one. That table gives V, J and clone size, and the DNA gave D and trimming. The data contain about 130,000 clones, around four fifths of them seen just once; the ten biggest clones take up 4.5% to 6%. This CDR3 is built from 14 residues. V gave up 5 bases and J gave up 5 bases; unmatched junction bases: 0. Germline V gene data show CDR1 as KGHSH and CDR2 as LQKENI. It was during active infection that Seattle patients were enrolled and then longitudinally followed.

The chain is built from TRBV18 and TRBJ2-1; TRBD2 aligns across 13 bases. The sample comprised peripheral blood. This TCR derives from a man older than 75 with COVID-19, enrolled during active disease. As DNA, the CDR3 is TGTGCCAGCTCAGGGACTAGCGGGAACAATGAGCAGTTCTTC. It encodes CASSGTSGNNEQFF.